The present T cell receptor (beta chain) was sequenced within a study of Ad26.COV2.S vaccination and SARS-CoV-2 variants. The study, taken as a whole, reports: The TCR breadth and depth analyses may have produced an underestimate of total T cell responses. Vaccinated and placebo-treated recipients had similar non-spike TCR breadth. Spike-specific CD8+ and CD4+ T cell responses reportedly showed substantial breadth after vaccination.

The CDR3 contains 13 residues. Trimming cost V 2 bases and J 0 bases, with 5 bases left between them. Germline V gene sequence: CDR1 MDHEN, CDR2 SYDVKM. This clone was observed a single time. Its specificity is unknown. Sequenced by immunoSEQ multiplex PCR; TCRdb stores in-frame clones only, minus some. The sample lists about 180,000 clones, around 90% occurring once. The sequence was collected from a human donor who had recovered from COVID-19. The starting material was peripheral blood, obtained after recovery from COVID-19. The genes are TRBV28 and TRBJ2-7, with D uncertain. The CDR3 loop is CASSLPGSYEQYF. CDR3 DNA sequence: TGTGCCAGCAGTTTACCCGGCTCCTACGAGCAGTACTTC.